The source of this TCR beta chain is a study of vaccination and CD4 T cells after COVID-19. Study context: Median time from COVID diagnosis to post-COVID sampling was roughly 100 days (35 to 161).

The CDR3 is 15 residues long. Treatment meaning: roughly ten-day PBMC culture with coronavirus spike peptide pools or control peptides (ViraFEST assay). TCRs were sequenced by ViraFEST after antigen-specific T cells had been expanded with peptide pools. An Oncomine TCR Beta short-read assay was used to sequence the DNA from cultured CD4+ T cells. TCRdb re-called the PCR reads through MiXCR, storing one row per CDR3 protein. The top ten clones hold nearly 2.5% of a sample with roughly 19,000 distinct CDR3 sequences, less than 50% of them seen once. This clonotype was observed a few times. Antigen unknown.

The source is a human donor who had recovered from COVID-19. The specimen comprised CD4+ T cells from blood, cultured in vitro, sampled after SARS-CoV-2 vaccination. The gene calls are TRBV21-1 and TRBJ1-1. TRBV21-1 is marked as a pseudogene. In DNA form, the CDR3 reads TGTGCCAGCAGCAACCGTGGCAGTGGGAACACTGAAGCTTTCTTT. Its translation: CASSNRGSGNTEAFF.